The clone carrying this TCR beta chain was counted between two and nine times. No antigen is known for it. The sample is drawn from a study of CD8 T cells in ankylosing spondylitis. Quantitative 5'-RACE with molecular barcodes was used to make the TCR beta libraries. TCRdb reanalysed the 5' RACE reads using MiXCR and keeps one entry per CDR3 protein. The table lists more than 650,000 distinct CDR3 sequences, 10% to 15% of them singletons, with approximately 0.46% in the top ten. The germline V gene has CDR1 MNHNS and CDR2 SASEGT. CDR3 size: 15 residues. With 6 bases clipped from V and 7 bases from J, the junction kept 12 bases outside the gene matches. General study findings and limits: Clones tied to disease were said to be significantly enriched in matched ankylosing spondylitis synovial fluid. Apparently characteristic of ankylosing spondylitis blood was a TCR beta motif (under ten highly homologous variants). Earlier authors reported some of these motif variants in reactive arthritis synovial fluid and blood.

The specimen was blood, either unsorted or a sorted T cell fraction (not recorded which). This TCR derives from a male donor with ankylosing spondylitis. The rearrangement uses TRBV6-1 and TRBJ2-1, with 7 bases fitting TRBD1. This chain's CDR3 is CASRPGPGTENEQFF. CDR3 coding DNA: TGTGCCAGCAGGCCTGGTCCCGGGACAGAGAATGAGCAGTTCTTC.